This T cell receptor (beta chain) was observed in a study of CD8 T cells in Susac syndrome. With random hexamers, reverse transcription was performed on about 0.5 to 1 ug of RNA. TCRdb re-derived calls from the immunoSEQ multiplex PCR reads in MiXCR, one entry per CDR3 protein. The data hold about 430,000 distinct CDR3 sequences, with around 83% observed a single time. V gave up 0 bases and J gave up 0 bases, with 12 bases separating them. The CDR3 totals 18 residues. The receptor comes from a human donor with multiple sclerosis. Sequenced sample: CD8+ T cells from PBMCs. The chain employs TRBV23-1 and TRBJ1-6, with D hard to call. TRBV23-1 is an ORF; its function is uncertain. This CDR3 is CASSQSRRPNSYNSPLHF. CDR3 bases: TGCGCCAGCAGTCAATCTAGGCGACCAAACTCCTATAATTCACCCCTCCACTTT.